These 5 T cell receptor beta chains were sequenced from one sample in a study of blood T cell repertoires in COVID-19. The table came from immunoSEQ multiplex PCR; TCRdb's copy has only in-frame clones and leaves some out. Of approximately 70,000 clones detected, around 90% appear once; the ten largest clones hold around 3.5%. Sequencing was performed on peripheral blood. Receptors originate from a woman aged 50 to 65 with COVID-19, enrolled during active disease.

The chain is built from TRBV10-3 and TRBJ2-7, with TRBD2 matching 10 bases. Trimming removed 3 bases from V and 7 bases from J; junction bases left unmatched: 9. Germline V lookup: CDR1 ENHRY, CDR2 SYGVKD. The CDR3 covers 15 residues. CDR3: CAISEVSGRRGEQYF. DNA of the CDR3: TGTGCCATCAGTGAAGTTAGCGGGAGGCGGGGGGAGCAGTACTTC.

The genes are TRBV4-2 and TRBJ2-3; 7 nucleotides align to TRBD2. Germline V gene data show CDR1 as LGHNA and CDR2 as YNFKEQ. Unmatched junction bases numbered 13, after V lost 6 bases and J lost 4 bases. The length of the CDR3 is 16 residues. CDR3 bases: TGTGCCAGCAGTTACCTGGGGGAGGGAGGGGCAGATACGCAGTATTTT. Its translation is CASSYLGEGGADTQYF.

V gene TRBV7-9 combines with J gene TRBJ2-2, with no clear D. Deletions cut 5 bases from V and 7 bases from J, with 11 bases between. This CDR3 is built from 13 residues. In germline, CDR1 is SEHNR, CDR2 FQNEAQ (reference sequence). The CDR3 region has the DNA TGTGCCAGCAGCCCACGAGGCGGCGGGGAGCTGTTTTTT. It specifies CASSPRGGGELFF.

This clone was seen a single time. The chain links TRBV10-2 to TRBJ2-3, with TRBD1 matching 8 bases. With 3 bases clipped from V and 4 bases from J, the junction kept 9 bases outside the gene matches. In germline, CDR1 is WSHSY, CDR2 SAAADI. The CDR3 loop spans 16 amino acids. This CDR3 is CASSEQQGVGADTQYF. CDR3 coding DNA: TGCGCCAGCAGTGAACAACAGGGGGTAGGCGCAGATACGCAGTATTTT.

The genes are TRBV28 and TRBJ2-6; no firm D call. In germline, CDR1 is MDHEN, CDR2 SYDVKM. This CDR3 has 13 amino acids. Trimming took 5 bases from V and 0 from J, leaving 2 bases between them. The CDR3 protein is CASSLSGANVLTF. DNA for the CDR3: TGTGCCAGCAGTCTCTCTGGGGCCAACGTCCTGACTTTC.